A few counts support the clone carrying this T cell receptor beta chain. This record belongs to a study of glioma-infiltrating T cells. The iRepertoire nested amplicon-rescue multiplex PCR amplified TCR alpha and beta CDR3s from RNA. In TCRdb, the multiplex PCR reads were re-called with MiXCR into one record per CDR3 protein. The sample holds roughly 100,000 distinct CDR3 sequences, around 28% seen once. The TCR comes from a human donor with low-grade glioma or glioblastoma, undergoing nonglioma brain surgery, or in good health (not recorded which). Source material: glioma tissue, nonneoplastic brain tissue, or PBMCs (not recorded which).

The CDR3 protein is CASSPQTGAPVPQHF. The CDR3 bases are TGTGCCAGCTCACCACAGACAGGGGCACCAGTGCCCCAGCATTTT. The chain couples TRBV18 to TRBJ1-5, with 8 bases matching TRBD1. J gave up 9 bases and V 1 base, and 8 bases lay outside the gene matches. Germline V gives CDR1 KGHSH, CDR2 LQKENI. This CDR3 comprises 15 residues.